The 29 T cell receptor beta chains below all came from one sample that was sequenced in a study of blood T cell repertoires in COVID-19. Repertoires were generated with immunoSEQ multiplex PCR, while TCRdb's copy carries only in-frame clones and drops some. The sample yields some 200,000 clones, 80% to 90% seen once. The specimen was peripheral blood. These receptors were obtained from a woman in her sixties with COVID-19, enrolled during active disease.

The chain links TRBV6-5 to TRBJ2-1; D is possibly TRBD1 (6 bases). The CDR3 runs to 15 residues. V dropped 6 bases and J dropped 0 bases, with 12 bases sitting between them. The germline V gene encodes CDR1 MNHEY and CDR2 SVGAGI. The CDR3 DNA reads TGTGCCAGCAGCCCAACAGGGAACTCCTACAATGAGCAGTTCTTC. As protein: CASSPTGNSYNEQFF.

CDR3 amino acids: CSVVSGRDGNTIYF. The CDR3 DNA is TGCAGCGTTGTATCTGGGAGGGATGGAAACACCATATATTTT. This chain uses TRBV29-1 with TRBJ1-3; no firm D call. Trimming left V 4 bases short and J 3 bases short, with 13 bases between. CDR3 length: 14 amino acids. Germline assignment: CDR1 SQVTM and CDR2 ANQGSEA. Complete variable domain (other parts from reference TRBV29-1 and TRBJ1-3): SAVISQKPSRDICQRGTSLTIQCQVDSQVTMMFWYRQQPGQSLTLIATANQGSEATYESGFVIDKFPISRPNLTFSTLTVSNMSPEDSSIYLCSVVSGRDGNTIYFGEGSWLTVV.

This chain links TRBV5-1 with TRBJ2-1, with a possible D match to TRBD1 (6 bases). V lost 3 bases and J 7 bases, leaving 11 bases between the germline ends. Germline CDR1 is SGHRS and CDR2 is YFSETQ. There are 13 residues in the CDR3. CDR3 DNA: TGCGCCAGCAGCTCAAATACAGGGAATGAGCAGTTCTTC. Its protein product is CASSSNTGNEQFF.

The chain uses TRBV24-1 and TRBJ2-3; D perhaps matches TRBD2 (7 bases). V lost 4 bases and J 0 bases, leaving 22 bases between the germline ends. The CDR3 loop spans 19 amino acids. CDR1 is KGHDR and CDR2 is SFDVKD in the germline V gene. The CDR3 sequence is CATSDPLGGGSGSTDTQYF. The CDR3, as DNA: TGTGCCACCAGTGACCCCTTAGGGGGGGGGTCTGGGAGCACAGATACGCAGTATTTT.

V and J are TRBV9 and TRBJ1-1; no reliable D call. CDR3 size: 13 residues. The V gene's germline CDR1 is SGDLS and CDR2 YYNGEE. Trimming took off 7 bases at V and 6 bases at J, with 16 bases between the two ends. The CDR3 region is CASSRDPLAEAFF. CDR3 DNA: TGTGCCAGCTCCCGGGATCCCCTCGCTGAAGCTTTCTTT.

The chain is built from TRBV15 and TRBJ1-4; D possibly corresponds to TRBD1 (6 bases). Germline loops: CDR1 LNHNV, CDR2 YYDKDF (reference sequence). V lost 4 bases and J lost 10, with 19 bases in between. This CDR3 has 15 residues. The DNA of the CDR3 is TGTGCCACCAGCACCTTAGGGGCAGGGGTTAGAAAACTGTTTTTT. Translating gives CATSTLGAGVRKLFF.

The V gene is TRBV29-1, the J gene TRBJ2-1; TRBD2 is a possible D gene (6 bases). CDR3 length equals 15 residues. CDR1 is SQVTM, CDR2 ANQGSEA, per germline. Trimming took 1 base from V and 9 from J, leaving 19 bases between them. This CDR3 is CSVEAATGAVLEQFF. The DNA of the CDR3 is TGCAGCGTTGAAGCGGCAACGGGAGCGGTGCTTGAGCAGTTCTTC.

This chain links TRBV30 with TRBJ1-5, with TRBD1 matching over 10 bases. The germline gives CDR1 GTSNPN, CDR2 SVGIG (reference sequence). The V gene end was trimmed by 1 base and the J gene end by 7 bases; junction bases not matched to a gene: 4. This CDR3 spans 14 amino acids. The CDR3: CAWSGTGGRQPQHF. CDR3 bases: TGTGCCTGGAGTGGGACAGGGGGAAGGCAGCCCCAGCATTTT.

The chain is built from TRBV6-5 and TRBJ2-2; 7 positions match TRBD1. The CDR3 runs 14 residues. Germline assignment: CDR1 MNHEY and CDR2 SVGAGI. Losses at the gene ends were 8 bases for V and 0 bases for J; bases not matched to a gene: 3. The CDR3 is CASPGTANTGELFF. The CDR3 region has the DNA TGTGCCAGCCCCGGGACAGCGAACACCGGGGAGCTGTTTTTT.

The chain joins TRBV4-1 to TRBJ1-1, with 7 bases that match TRBD1. Germline lookup yields CDR1 MGHRA and CDR2 YSYEKL. V lost 0 bases to trimming and J lost 6 bases; unmatched junction nucleotides: 7. The CDR3 has 15 residues. The CDR3 nucleotides read TGCGCCAGCAGCCAAGACAACCAAGACAGGGCTGAAGCTTTCTTT. This codes for CASSQDNQDRAEAFF.

V gene TRBV7-9 combines with J gene TRBJ1-3; a weak D match, TRBD1 (5 bases). With 1 base removed from V and 0 bases from J, the gap between germline ends came to 10 bases. Germline CDR1 is SEHNR and CDR2 is FQNEAQ (reference sequence). The CDR3 totals 16 residues. The DNA of the CDR3 is TGTGCCAGCAGCTTAGAGGGGTTAAGCTCTGGAAACACCATATATTTT. Translation: CASSLEGLSSGNTIYF. The full variable domain, with the rest looked up from reference TRBV7-9 and TRBJ1-3, is DTGVSQNPRHKITKRGQNVTFRCDPISEHNRLYWYRQTLGQGPEFLTYFQNEAQLEKSRLLSDRFSAERPKGSFSTLEIQRTEQGDSAMYLCASSLEGLSSGNTIYFGEGSWLTVV.

This clone was counted a few times. The V gene is TRBV12-3 or TRBV12-4, the J gene TRBJ1-2; 7 bases align to TRBD1. V shed 6 bases and J 2 bases; nucleotides not matched to a gene: 3. The CDR3 is 13 amino acids. The DNA for the CDR3 is TGTGCCAGCAGAGAACAGGGGAACTATGGCTACACCTTC. Protein product: CASREQGNYGYTF.

This clone was counted only a few times. The chain joins TRBV11-3 to TRBJ1-3; perhaps TRBD1 as D (6 bases). V was shortened by 5 bases and J by 5 bases, with 16 bases between the two germline ends. The germline gives CDR1 SGHNT, CDR2 YENEEA. This CDR3 has 15 residues. CDR3 nucleotides: TGTGCCAGCAGCCGAGGGGGAATCTACAGAAACACCATATATTTT. It yields the protein CASSRGGIYRNTIYF. The full variable domain, in which reference TRBV11-3 and TRBJ1-3 provide the parts outside the CDR3, is EAGVVQSPRYKIIEKKQPVAFWCNPISGHNTLYWYLQNLGQGPELLIRYENEEAVDDSQLPKDRFSAERLKGVDSTLKIQPAELGDSAVYLCASSRGGIYRNTIYFGEGSWLTVV.

The chain joins TRBV19 to TRBJ2-2, with TRBD1 matching 7 bases. CDR1 is LNHDA, CDR2 SQIVND, per germline (reference sequence). J was trimmed by 6 bases and V by 3 bases; bases with no gene match: 7. CDR3 length: 15 residues. Here the CDR3 reads CASSMRGRGPGELFF. CDR3 DNA sequence: TGTGCCAGTAGTATGAGGGGGCGAGGTCCCGGGGAGCTGTTTTTT.

This CDR3 is CASSGQGTNYGYTF. CDR3 coding DNA: TGTGCCAGCAGTGGACAGGGAACCAACTATGGCTACACCTTC. The gene calls are TRBV28 and TRBJ1-2; 8 nucleotides line up with TRBD1. This CDR3 has 14 amino acids. Looked up from germline, CDR1 is MDHEN and CDR2 is SYDVKM. The trim removed 5 bases at V and 2 bases at J, leaving 4 bases unmatched.

This chain connects TRBV30 to TRBJ1-5; D possibly corresponds to TRBD1 (6 bases). The CDR3 extends over 15 amino acids. The ends were cut back, 3 bases at V and 4 bases at J, with 16 bases in the middle. Germline V CDR1 and CDR2: GTSNPN, SVGIG (reference sequence). The CDR3: CAWSQRTAINQPQHF. The CDR3 DNA sequence: TGTGCCTGGAGCCAAAGGACAGCTATTAATCAGCCCCAGCATTTT.

J is TRBJ1-5 and V is TRBV7-2; TRBD1 matches at 10 bases. The CDR3 covers 15 residues. The V gene end was trimmed by 4 bases and the J gene end by 7 bases; junction bases not matched to a gene: 7. In germline, CDR1 is SGHTA, CDR2 FQGNSA. CDR3 nucleotide sequence: TGTGCCAGCAGCTACGACAGGGGGCCCGAACAGCCCCAGCATTTT. This encodes CASSYDRGPEQPQHF.

The CDR3 DNA reads as TGTGCCAGCAGCTCTCAGCGGAACTCTGGAAACACCATATATTTT. This sequence encodes CASSSQRNSGNTIYF. The chain is built from TRBV7-6 and TRBJ1-3; D gene ambiguous. CDR1 and CDR2 (germline): SGHVS, FNYEAQ. V dropped 4 bases and J dropped 0 bases, with 10 bases sitting between them. This CDR3 contains 15 residues.

The V and J genes are TRBV6-5 and TRBJ2-1, with D tentatively TRBD2 (6 bases). Germline loops: CDR1 MNHEY, CDR2 SVGAGI. With 7 bases removed from V and 6 bases from J, the gap between germline ends came to 13 bases. The CDR3 is 13 amino acids. The CDR3 sequence is CASNRARGNEQFF. The CDR3 DNA reads TGTGCCAGCAACCGCGCGCGGGGCAATGAGCAGTTCTTC.

The V call is TRBV19, the J call TRBJ1-1; D unclear. Germline V gene data show CDR1 as LNHDA and CDR2 as SQIVND (reference sequence). The V end lost 0 bases, the J end lost 8 bases, and 4 bases lay between the germline ends. The CDR3 has 11 residues. DNA for the CDR3: TGTGCCAGTAGTATAGATCTAGAAGCTTTCTTT. It is translated as CASSIDLEAFF.

The chain recombines TRBV11-3 with TRBJ2-1; 8 positions match TRBD2. From germline, CDR1 is SGHNT and CDR2 YENEEA. The CDR3 sequence is 14 residues long. J lost 10 bases, V lost 4 bases, and 9 bases had no gene match. In DNA, the CDR3 is TGTGCCAGCAGCTGGGGGCGACTAGCGAGAGAGCAGTTCTTC. This translates into CASSWGRLAREQFF.

CDR3 sequence (DNA): TGCGCCAGCAGTGCCGGAGGGTCCACAGATACGCAGTATTTT. Its translation: CASSAGGSTDTQYF. The chain joins TRBV10-1 to TRBJ2-3, with a tentative D call TRBD2 (6 bases). Germline V gene sequence: CDR1 WNHNN, CDR2 SYGVQD (reference sequence). The CDR3 length is 14 residues. With 4 bases removed from V and 2 bases from J, the gap between germline ends came to 10 bases.

V is TRBV6-6 and J is TRBJ1-5; TRBD1 matches 7 bases. This CDR3 is built from 14 residues. Germline lookup yields CDR1 MNHNY and CDR2 SVGAGI (reference sequence). V was clipped by 9 bases and J by 4 bases; unmatched bases: 9. The CDR3: CASSRDSPNQPQHF. In DNA form, the CDR3 reads TGTGCCAGTTCTCGGGACAGCCCTAATCAGCCCCAGCATTTT.

This chain connects TRBV5-6 to TRBJ1-4, with D tentatively TRBD1 (5 bases). CDR1 is SGHDT and CDR2 is YYEEEE in the germline V gene. Trimming cost V 3 bases and J 8 bases, with 11 bases left between them. The CDR3 extends over 13 amino acids. DNA for the CDR3: TGTGCCAGCAGCTCCGGCCCAGGGGAAAAACTGTTTTTT. It encodes CASSSGPGEKLFF.

The J gene is TRBJ1-3, the V gene TRBV3-1 (or the pseudogene TRBV3-2); D call uncertain. CDR1 is LGHDT, CDR2 YNNKEL, per germline (reference sequence). V was pared by 4 bases and J by 0 bases, with 10 bases between. This CDR3 is 15 amino acids long. The CDR3 region is CASSPRASSGNTIYF. The CDR3 DNA follows: TGTGCCAGCAGCCCGCGAGCGAGCTCTGGAAACACCATATATTTT.

The V and J genes are TRBV7-3 and TRBJ2-1; 10 bases align to TRBD2. This CDR3 has 16 amino acids. Trimming removed 1 base from V and 7 bases from J; junction bases left unmatched: 7. The germline V gene encodes CDR1 SGHTA and CDR2 FQGTGA. The CDR3: CASSLSLTSGMNEQFF. CDR3 DNA: TGTGCCAGCAGCTTAAGTCTCACTAGCGGGATGAATGAGCAGTTCTTC.

This sequence joins TRBV7-9 and TRBJ2-7, with 12 bases aligning to TRBD2. Germline CDR1 and CDR2: SEHNR and FQNEAQ (reference sequence). The V segment lost 6 bases and the J segment 7 bases; nucleotides outside the gene matches: 10. The CDR3 loop spans 15 amino acids. The CDR3 loop is CASRLAASGRGEQYF. The CDR3, as DNA: TGTGCCAGCAGGCTCGCGGCTAGCGGGAGGGGTGAGCAGTACTTC. The full variable domain, rest sourced from reference TRBV7-9 and TRBJ2-7, is DTGVSQNPRHKITKRGQNVTFRCDPISEHNRLYWYRQTLGQGPEFLTYFQNEAQLEKSRLLSDRFSAERPKGSFSTLEIQRTEQGDSAMYLCASRLAASGRGEQYFGPGTRLTVT.

The chain joins TRBV3-1 (or the pseudogene TRBV3-2) to TRBJ2-4, with D possibly matching TRBD2 (5 bases). CDR3 length equals 14 residues. Germline V lookup: CDR1 LGHDT, CDR2 YNNKEL (reference sequence). The V and J ends lost 6 bases and 8 bases respectively, with 17 bases between them. CDR3 bases: TGTGCCAGCAGTATTACTAGTTTAGGAGACATTCAGTACTTC. Amino acid sequence: CASSITSLGDIQYF.

CDR3 region: CASSYSPQGTYEQYF. The CDR3 nucleotides are TGTGCCAGCAGTTACTCCCCCCAGGGGACCTACGAGCAGTACTTC. V and J are TRBV6-5 and TRBJ2-7; D is perhaps TRBD1 (6 bases). V was pared by 0 bases and J by 2 bases, with 11 bases between. The germline gives CDR1 MNHEY, CDR2 SVGAGI. The CDR3 has 15 residues.